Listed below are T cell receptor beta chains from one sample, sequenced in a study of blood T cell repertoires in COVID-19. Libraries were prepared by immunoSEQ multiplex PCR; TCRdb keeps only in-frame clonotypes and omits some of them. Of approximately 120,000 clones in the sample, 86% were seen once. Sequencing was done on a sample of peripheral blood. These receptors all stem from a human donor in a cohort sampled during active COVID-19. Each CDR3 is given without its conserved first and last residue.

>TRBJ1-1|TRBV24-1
ATSDRASRAF
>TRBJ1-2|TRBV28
ASSPQGSSYGYT
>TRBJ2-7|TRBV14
ASSQGLRVAESYEQY
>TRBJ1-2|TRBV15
ATSTRTGTGGNYGYT
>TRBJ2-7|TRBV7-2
ASSLGLAGRWGGEQY
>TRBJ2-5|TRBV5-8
ASSTLWAYQETQY
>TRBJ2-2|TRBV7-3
ASSSGTGSTGELF
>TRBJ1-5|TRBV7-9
ASSGAFGNQPQH
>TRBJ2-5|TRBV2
ASRPGTGGSQETQY
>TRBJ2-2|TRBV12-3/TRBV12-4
ASRLTGELF
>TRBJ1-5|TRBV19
ASREQGSNQPQH
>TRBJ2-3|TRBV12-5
ASGPQGLSTDTQY
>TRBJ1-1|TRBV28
ASSLRVSNTEAF
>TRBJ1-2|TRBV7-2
ASSLLQGNYGYT
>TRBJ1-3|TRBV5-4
ASSLARSGNTIY
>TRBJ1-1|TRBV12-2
ASRLAGFRRGEGTEAF
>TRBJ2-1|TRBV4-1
ASSQMTSGSESSYNEQF
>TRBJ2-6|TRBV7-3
ASSFMGQGANVLT
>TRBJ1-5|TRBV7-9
ASSSGVLGFSQPQH
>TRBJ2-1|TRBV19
ASSIIRDEQF
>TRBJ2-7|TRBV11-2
ASSSRDSEQY
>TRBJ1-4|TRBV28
ASSEPGSRNEKLF
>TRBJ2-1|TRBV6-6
ASSSRTSGSYNEQF
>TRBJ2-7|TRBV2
ASSGTGVSEQY
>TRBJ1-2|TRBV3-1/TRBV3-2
ASSQEGAGGADGYT
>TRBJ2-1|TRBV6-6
ASSLAGVSYNEQF
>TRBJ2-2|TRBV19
ASSAPPGYTGELF
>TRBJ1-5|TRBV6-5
ASSPGGASDQPQH
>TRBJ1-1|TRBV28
ASSSAGTGNTEAF
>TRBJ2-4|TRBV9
ASSVVAGGLQIQY
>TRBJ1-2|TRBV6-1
ASSEGHRDVGGYT
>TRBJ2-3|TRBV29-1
SVEGRDSSTDTQY
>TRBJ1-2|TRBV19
ASSGIQGSSRYGYT
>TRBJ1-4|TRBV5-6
ASSLVTGPLEKLF
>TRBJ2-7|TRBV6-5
ASSRAGQQYEQY
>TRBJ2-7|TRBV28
ASSSVSGRGDEQY
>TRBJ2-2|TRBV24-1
ATSDHRGVTGELF
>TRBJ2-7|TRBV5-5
ASSFGGAPTSYEQY
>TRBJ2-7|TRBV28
ASSSLIAGGGSYEQY
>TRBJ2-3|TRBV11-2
ASSFRRASVGTDTQY
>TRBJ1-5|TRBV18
ASSPLDSDQPQH
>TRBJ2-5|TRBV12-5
ASGLAVSRKETQY
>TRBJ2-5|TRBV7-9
ASSLMTSGSETQY
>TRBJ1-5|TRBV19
ASSIDRGRQPQH
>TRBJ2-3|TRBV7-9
ASSLATDTQY
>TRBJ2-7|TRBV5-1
ASSRARELMYEQY
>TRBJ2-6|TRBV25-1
ASSESSGRTGANVLT
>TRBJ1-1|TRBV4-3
ASSQVQAWNTEAF
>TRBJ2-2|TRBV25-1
ASSDPGTSTGELF
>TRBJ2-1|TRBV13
ASRRPGQGASYNEQF
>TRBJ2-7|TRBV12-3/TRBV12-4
ASSRGGEQY
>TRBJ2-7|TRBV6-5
ASNAGNEQY
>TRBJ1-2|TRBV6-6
ASSQGVYGYT
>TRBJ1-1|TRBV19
ASRQANTEAF
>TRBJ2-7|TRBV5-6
ASSLWLGTEARKTYEQY
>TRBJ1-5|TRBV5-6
ASTRRQGHQPQH
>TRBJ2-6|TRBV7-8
ASSLNGGTGANVLT
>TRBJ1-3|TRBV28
ASSRTEGYSGNTIY